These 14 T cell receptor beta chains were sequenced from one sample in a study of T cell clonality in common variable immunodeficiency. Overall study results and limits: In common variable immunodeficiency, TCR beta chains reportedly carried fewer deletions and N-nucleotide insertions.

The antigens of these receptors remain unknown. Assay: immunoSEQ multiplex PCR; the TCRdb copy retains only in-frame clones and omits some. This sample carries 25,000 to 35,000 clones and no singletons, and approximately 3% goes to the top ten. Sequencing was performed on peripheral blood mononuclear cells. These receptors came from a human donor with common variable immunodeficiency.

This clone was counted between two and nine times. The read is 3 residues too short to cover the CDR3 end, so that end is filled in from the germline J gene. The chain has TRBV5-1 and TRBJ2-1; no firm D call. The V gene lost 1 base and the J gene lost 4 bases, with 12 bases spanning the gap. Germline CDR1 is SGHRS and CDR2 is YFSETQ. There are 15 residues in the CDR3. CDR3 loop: CASSLFPEIYNEQFF. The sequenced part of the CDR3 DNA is TGCGCCAGCAGCTTGTTCCCAGAGATTTACAATGAG.

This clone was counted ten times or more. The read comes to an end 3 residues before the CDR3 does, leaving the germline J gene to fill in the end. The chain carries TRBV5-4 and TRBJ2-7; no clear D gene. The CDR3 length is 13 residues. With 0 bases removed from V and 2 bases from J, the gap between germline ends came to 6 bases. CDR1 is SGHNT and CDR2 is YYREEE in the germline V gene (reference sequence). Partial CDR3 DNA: TGTGCCAGCAGCTTGGACACCGCCTACGAG. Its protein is CASSLDTAYE. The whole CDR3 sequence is CASSLDTAYEQYF. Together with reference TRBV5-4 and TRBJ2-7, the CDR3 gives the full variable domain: ETGVTQSPTHLIKTRGQQVTLRCSSQSGHNTVSWYQQALGQGPQFIFQYYREEENGRGNFPPRFSGLQFPNYSSELNVNALELDDSALYLCASSLDTAYEQYFGPGTRLTVT.

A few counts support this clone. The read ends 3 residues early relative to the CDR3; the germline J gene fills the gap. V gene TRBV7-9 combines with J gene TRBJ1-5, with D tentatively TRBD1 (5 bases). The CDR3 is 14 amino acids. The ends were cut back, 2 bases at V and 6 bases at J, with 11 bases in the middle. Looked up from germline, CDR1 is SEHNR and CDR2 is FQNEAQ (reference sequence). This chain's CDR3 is CASSLQGSGQPQHF. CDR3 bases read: TGTGCCAGCAGCTTACAGGGTTCAGGTCAGCCC.

The DNA read from the CDR3 is TGTGCCAGTAACACAATCGAGACAGCGCTGAACACTGAA. It specifies CASNTIETALNTE. The entire CDR3 protein is CASNTIETALNTEAFF. J is TRBJ1-1 and V is TRBV19; tentative D call: TRBD1 (5 bases). The read is 3 residues too short to cover the CDR3 end, so that end is filled in from the germline J gene. The V gene lost 7 bases and the J gene lost 0 bases, with 18 bases spanning the gap. Germline V lookup: CDR1 LNHDA, CDR2 SQIVND (reference sequence). CDR3 length: 16 amino acids. Full variable domain (remainder filled in from reference TRBV19 and TRBJ1-1): DGGITQSPKYLFRKEGQNVTLSCEQNLNHDAMYWYRQDPGQGLRLIYYSQIVNDFQKGDIAEGYSVSREKKESFPLTVTSAQKNPTAFYLCASNTIETALNTEAFFGQGTRLTVV.

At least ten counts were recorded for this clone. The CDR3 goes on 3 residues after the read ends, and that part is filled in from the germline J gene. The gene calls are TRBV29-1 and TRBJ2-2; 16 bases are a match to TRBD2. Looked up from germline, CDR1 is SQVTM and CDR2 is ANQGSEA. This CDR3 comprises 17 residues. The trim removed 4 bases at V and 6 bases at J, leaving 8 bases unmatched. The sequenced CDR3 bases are TGCAGCGTTGCCGGGACTAGCGGGAGGGAGGGCGCCGGGGAG. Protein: CSVAGTSGREGAGE. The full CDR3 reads CSVAGTSGREGAGELFF.

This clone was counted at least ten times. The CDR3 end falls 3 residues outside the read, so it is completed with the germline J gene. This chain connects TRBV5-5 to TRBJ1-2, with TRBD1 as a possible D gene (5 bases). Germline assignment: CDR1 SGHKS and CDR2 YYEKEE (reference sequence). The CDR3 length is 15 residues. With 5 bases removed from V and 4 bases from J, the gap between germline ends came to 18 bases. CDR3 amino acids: CASSPEGRPLYGYTF. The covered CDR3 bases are TGTGCCAGCAGTCCGGAGGGGAGACCCCTCTATGGC.

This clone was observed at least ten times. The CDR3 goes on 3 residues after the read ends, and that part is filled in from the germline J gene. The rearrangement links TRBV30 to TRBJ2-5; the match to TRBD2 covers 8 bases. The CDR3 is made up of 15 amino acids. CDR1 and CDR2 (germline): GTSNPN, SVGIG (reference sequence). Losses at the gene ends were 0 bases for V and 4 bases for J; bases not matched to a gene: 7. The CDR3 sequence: CAWSVAGTRRETQYF. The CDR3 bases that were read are TGTGCCTGGAGTGTAGCGGGGACTAGAAGAGAGACC. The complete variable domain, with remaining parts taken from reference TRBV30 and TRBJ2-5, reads SQTIHQWPATLVQPVGSPLSLECTVEGTSNPNLYWYRQAAGRGLQLLFYSVGIGQISSEVPQNLSASRPQDRQFILSSKKLLLSDSGFYLCAWSVAGTRRETQYFGPGTRLLVL.

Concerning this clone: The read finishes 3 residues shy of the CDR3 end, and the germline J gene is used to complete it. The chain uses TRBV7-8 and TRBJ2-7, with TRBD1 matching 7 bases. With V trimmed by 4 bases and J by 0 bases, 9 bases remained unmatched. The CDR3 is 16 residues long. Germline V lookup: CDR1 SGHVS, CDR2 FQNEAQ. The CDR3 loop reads CASSSWGQMSSYEQYF. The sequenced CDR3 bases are TGTGCCAGCAGCTCGTGGGGACAGATGAGCTCCTACGAG.

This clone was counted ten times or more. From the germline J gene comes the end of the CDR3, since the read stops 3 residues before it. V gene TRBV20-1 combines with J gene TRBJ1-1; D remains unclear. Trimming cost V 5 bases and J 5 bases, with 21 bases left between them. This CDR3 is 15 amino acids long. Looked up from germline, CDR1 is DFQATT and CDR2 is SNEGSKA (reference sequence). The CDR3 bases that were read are TGCAGTGCTCTCTGGGTAGGGCCCCGGGGAACTGAA. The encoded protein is CSALWVGPRGTE. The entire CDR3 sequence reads CSALWVGPRGTEAFF.

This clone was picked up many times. The CDR3 bases that were read are TGTGCCAGCAGCGATAGCGGGTTGCAAGAGACC. The encoded protein is CASSDSGLQET. The CDR3 in its entirety is CASSDSGLQETQYF. This sequence joins TRBV6-2 or TRBV6-3 and TRBJ2-5; 7 positions agree with TRBD2. From the germline J gene comes the end of the CDR3, since the read stops 3 residues before it. The CDR3 is made up of 14 amino acids. Germline V gene lookup returns CDR1 MNHEY and CDR2 SVGEGT. Unmatched junction bases numbered 6, after V lost 6 bases and J lost 2 bases.

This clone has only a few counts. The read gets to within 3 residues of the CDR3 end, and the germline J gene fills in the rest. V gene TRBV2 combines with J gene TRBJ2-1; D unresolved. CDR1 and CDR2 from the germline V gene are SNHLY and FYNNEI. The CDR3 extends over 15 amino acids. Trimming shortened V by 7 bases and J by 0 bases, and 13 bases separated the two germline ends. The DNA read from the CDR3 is TGTGCCAGCACGTTTTCAGAGAGCTCCTACAATGAG. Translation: CASTFSESSYNE. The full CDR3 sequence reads CASTFSESSYNEQFF.

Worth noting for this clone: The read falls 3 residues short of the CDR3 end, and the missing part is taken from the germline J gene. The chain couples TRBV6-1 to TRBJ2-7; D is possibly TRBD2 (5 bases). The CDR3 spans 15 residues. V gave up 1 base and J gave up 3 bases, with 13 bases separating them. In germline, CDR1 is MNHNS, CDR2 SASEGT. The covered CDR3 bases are TGTGCCAGCAGTGAAGGCCTAGCTGTGGTCTACGAG. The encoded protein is CASSEGLAVVYE. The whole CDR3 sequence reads CASSEGLAVVYEQYF.

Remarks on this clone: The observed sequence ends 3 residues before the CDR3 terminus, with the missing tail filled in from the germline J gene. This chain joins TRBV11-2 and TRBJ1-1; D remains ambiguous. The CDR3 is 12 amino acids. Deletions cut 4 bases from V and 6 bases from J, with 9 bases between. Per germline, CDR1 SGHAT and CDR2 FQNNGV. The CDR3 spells CASSSQMAEAFF. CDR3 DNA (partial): TGTGCCAGCAGCTCACAGATGGCTGAA.

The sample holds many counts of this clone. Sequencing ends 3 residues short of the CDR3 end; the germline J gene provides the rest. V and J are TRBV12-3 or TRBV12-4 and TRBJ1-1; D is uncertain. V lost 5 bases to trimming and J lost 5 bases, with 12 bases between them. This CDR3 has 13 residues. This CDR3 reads CASSTLTRTEAFF. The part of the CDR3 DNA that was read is TGTGCCAGCAGTACCCTAACTCGGACTGAA.